This paragraph reports one T cell receptor (beta chain). The antigen is not known. Profiling relied on immunoSEQ multiplex PCR, and the TCRdb table lists in-frame clones only, not all of them. In the table there are some 170,000 clones, more than 90% of which are singletons. This record comes from a study of T cell responses to AZD1222 COVID-19 vaccine. Germline CDR1 is LNHDA and CDR2 is SQIVND (reference sequence). The V end lost 10 bases, the J end lost 1 base, and 16 bases lay between the germline ends. This CDR3 comprises 14 residues. Regarding the study as a whole: Donor demographics were predominantly white British with a female majority; clonal diversity may be underestimated. Regions left unmutated in variants are reportedly the target of nearly half of spike-specific TCRs. Repertoires were collected only later (after the peak T cell response had occurred). CD4 TCRs associated with vaccination spanned spike, dominating at 160-218 and 743-854.

Source: peripheral blood, taken on day 0 of AZD1222 vaccination. The V gene is TRBV19, the J gene TRBJ1-1; D is perhaps TRBD1 (6 bases). This receptor was obtained from an adult in good health. The CDR3 protein is CATRKQGGNTEAFF. The DNA of the CDR3 is TGTGCCACCCGAAAACAGGGAGGGAACACTGAAGCTTTCTTT.